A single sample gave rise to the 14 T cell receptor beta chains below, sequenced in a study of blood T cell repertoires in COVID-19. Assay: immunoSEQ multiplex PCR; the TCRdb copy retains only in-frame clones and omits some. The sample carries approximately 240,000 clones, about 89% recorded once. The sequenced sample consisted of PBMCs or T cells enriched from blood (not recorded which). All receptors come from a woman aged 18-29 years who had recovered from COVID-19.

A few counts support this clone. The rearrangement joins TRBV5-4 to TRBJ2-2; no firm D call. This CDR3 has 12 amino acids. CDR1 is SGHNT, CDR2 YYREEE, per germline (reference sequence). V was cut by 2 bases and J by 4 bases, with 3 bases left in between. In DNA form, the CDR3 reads TGTGCCAGCAGCTTCGGCACCGGGGAGCTGTTTTTT. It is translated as CASSFGTGELFF.

The CDR3 loop reads CASTPNAGSYEQYF. The CDR3 coding sequence is TGTGCCAGCACCCCGAACGCGGGGTCCTACGAGCAGTACTTC. This sequence joins TRBV6-2 or TRBV6-3 and TRBJ2-7; a weak D match, TRBD2 (6 bases). The germline V gene encodes CDR1 MNHEY and CDR2 SVGEGT. V dropped 7 bases and J dropped 1 base, with 14 bases sitting between them. The CDR3 runs 14 residues.

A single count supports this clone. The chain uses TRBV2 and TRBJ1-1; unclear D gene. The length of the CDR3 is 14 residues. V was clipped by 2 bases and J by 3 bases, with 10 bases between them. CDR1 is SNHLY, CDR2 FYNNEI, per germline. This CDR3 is CASSESGADTEAFF. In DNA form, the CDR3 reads TGTGCCAGCAGTGAAAGCGGCGCCGACACTGAAGCTTTCTTT.

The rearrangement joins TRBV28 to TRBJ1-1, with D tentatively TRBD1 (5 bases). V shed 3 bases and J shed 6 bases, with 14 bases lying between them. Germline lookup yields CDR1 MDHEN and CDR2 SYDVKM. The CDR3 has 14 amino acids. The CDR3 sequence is CASSFFRGVAEAFF. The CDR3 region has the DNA TGTGCCAGCAGTTTTTTTCGGGGGGTCGCTGAAGCTTTCTTT. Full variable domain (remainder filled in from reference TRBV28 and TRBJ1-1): DVKVTQSSRYLVKRTGEKVFLECVQDMDHENMFWYRQDPGLGLRLIYFSYDVKMKEKGDIPEGYSVSREKKERFSLILESASTNQTSMYLCASSFFRGVAEAFFGQGTRLTVV.

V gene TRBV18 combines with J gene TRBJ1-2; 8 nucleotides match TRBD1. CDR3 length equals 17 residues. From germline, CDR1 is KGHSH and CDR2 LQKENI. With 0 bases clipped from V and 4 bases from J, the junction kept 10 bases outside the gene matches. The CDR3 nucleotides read TGTGCCAGCTCACCACCTCGAGCAGGGGGCGTCCCCTATGGCTACACCTTC. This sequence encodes CASSPPRAGGVPYGYTF.

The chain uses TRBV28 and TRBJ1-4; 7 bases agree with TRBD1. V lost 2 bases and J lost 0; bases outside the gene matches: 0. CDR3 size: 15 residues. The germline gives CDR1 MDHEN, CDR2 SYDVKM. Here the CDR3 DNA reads TGTGCCAGCAGTTTAGGGACAGCAACTAATGAAAAACTGTTTTTT. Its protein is CASSLGTATNEKLFF.

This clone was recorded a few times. DNA of the CDR3: TGTGCCAGCAGCCACGACAGGTCGAACACTGAAGCTTTCTTT. Amino acids: CASSHDRSNTEAFF. The rearrangement joins TRBV7-9 to TRBJ1-1, with a weak D call TRBD1 (6 bases). The CDR3 has 14 amino acids. Germline V gives CDR1 SEHNR, CDR2 FQNEAQ (reference sequence). Trimming shortened V by 5 bases and J by 1 base, and 11 bases separated the two germline ends.

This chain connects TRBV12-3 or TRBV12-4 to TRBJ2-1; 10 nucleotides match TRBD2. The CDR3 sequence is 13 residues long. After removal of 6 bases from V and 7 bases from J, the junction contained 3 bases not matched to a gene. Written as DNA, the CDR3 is TGTGCCAGCAGGCTGGGACTAGCGAATGAGCAGTTCTTC. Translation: CASRLGLANEQFF.

CDR3 nucleotide sequence: TGTGCCAGCAGCCTTGAGGCCGACGAGCAGTACTTC. It encodes CASSLEADEQYF. The chain employs TRBV6-6 and TRBJ2-7; no firm D call. CDR3 size: 12 residues. The germline V and J ends were trimmed by 6 bases and 5 bases, with 11 bases remaining between them. Germline CDR1 and CDR2: MNHNY and SVGAGI (reference sequence).

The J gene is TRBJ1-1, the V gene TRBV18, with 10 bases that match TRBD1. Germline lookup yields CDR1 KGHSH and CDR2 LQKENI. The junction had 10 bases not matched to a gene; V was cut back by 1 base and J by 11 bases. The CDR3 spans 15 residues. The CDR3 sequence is CASSPLGDRGRTAFF. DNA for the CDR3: TGTGCCAGCTCACCACTGGGGGACAGGGGTCGGACTGCTTTCTTT.

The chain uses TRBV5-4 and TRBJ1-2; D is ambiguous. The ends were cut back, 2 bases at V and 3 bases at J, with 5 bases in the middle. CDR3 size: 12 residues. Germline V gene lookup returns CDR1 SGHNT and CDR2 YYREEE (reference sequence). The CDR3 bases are TGTGCCAGCAGCTTTTCCGACTATGGCTACACCTTC. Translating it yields CASSFSDYGYTF.

CDR3 loop: CASAGLPWDEQYF. CDR3 coding DNA: TGTGCCAGCGCGGGACTCCCCTGGGACGAGCAGTACTTC. The chain recombines TRBV9 with TRBJ2-7, with D tentatively TRBD2 (6 bases). The germline CDR1 and CDR2 sequences are SGDLS and YYNGEE. Trimming left V 7 bases short and J 5 bases short, with 16 bases between. The CDR3 has 13 amino acids.

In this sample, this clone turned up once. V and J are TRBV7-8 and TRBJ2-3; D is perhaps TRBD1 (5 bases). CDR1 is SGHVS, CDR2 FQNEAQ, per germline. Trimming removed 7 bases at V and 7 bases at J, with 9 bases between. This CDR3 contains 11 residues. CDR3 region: CASTQDNTQYF. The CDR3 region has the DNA TGTGCCAGCACCCAGGACAATACGCAGTATTTT.

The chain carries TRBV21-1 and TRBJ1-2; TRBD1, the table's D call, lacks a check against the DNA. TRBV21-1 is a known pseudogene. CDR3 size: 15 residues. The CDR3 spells CASSIDTTAGYGYTF. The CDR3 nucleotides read TGTGCCAGCAGCATCGACACGACCGCTGGCTATGGCTACACCTTC.